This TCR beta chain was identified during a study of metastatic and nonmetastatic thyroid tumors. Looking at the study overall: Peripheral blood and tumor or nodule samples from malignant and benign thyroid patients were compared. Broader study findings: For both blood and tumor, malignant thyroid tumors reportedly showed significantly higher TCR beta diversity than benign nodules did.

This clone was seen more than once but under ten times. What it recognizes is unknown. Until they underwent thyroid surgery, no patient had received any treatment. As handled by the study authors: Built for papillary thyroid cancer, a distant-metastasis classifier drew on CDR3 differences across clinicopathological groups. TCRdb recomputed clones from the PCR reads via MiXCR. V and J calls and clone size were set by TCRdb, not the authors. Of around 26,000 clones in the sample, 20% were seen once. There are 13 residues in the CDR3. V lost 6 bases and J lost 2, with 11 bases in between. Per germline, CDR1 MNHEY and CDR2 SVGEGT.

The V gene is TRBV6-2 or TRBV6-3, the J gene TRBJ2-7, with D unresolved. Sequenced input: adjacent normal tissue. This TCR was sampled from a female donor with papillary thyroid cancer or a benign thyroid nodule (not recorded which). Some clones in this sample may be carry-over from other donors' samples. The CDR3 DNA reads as TGTGCCAGCAGCCTGTTAACACCCTACGAGCAGTACTTC. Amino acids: CASSLLTPYEQYF.